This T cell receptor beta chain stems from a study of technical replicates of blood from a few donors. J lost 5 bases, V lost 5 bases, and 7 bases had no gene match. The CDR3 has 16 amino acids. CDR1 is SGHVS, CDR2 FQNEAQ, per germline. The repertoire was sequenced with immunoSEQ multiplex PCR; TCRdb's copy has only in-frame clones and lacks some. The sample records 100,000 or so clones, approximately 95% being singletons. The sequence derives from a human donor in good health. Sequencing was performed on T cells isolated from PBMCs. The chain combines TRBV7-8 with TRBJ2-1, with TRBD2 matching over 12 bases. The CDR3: CASSHWGLAGNNEQFF. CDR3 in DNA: TGTGCCAGCAGCCATTGGGGACTAGCGGGCAACAATGAGCAGTTCTTC.